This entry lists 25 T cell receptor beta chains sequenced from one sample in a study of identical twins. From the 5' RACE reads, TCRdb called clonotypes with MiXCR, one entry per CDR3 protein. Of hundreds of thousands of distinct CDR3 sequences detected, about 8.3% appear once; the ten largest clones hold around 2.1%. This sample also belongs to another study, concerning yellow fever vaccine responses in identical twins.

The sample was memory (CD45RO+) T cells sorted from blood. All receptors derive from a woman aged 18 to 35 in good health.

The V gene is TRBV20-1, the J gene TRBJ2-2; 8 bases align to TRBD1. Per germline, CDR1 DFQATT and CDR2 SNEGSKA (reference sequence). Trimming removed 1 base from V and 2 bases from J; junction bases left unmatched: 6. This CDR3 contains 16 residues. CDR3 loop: CSARALDRGNTGELFF. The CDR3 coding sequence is TGCAGTGCTAGAGCCTTAGACAGGGGAAACACCGGGGAGCTGTTTTTT.

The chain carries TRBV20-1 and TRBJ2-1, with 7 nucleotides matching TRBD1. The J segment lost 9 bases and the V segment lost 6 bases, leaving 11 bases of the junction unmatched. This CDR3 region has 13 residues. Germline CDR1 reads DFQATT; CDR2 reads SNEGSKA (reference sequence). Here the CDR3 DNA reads TGCAGTGCCCCCCGACAGGGTGGGTCTGAGCAGTTCTTC. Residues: CSAPRQGGSEQFF.

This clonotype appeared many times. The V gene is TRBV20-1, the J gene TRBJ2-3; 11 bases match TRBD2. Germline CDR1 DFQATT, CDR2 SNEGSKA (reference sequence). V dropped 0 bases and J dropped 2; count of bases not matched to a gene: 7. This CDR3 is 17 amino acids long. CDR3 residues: CSARDALAGGLTDTQYF. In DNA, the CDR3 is TGCAGTGCTAGAGATGCTCTAGCGGGGGGCCTCACAGATACGCAGTATTTT.

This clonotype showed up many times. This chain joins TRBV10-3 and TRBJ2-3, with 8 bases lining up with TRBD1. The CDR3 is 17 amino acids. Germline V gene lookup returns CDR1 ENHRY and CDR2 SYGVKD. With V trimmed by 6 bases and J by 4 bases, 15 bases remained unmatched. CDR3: CAISPSGGRESADTQYF. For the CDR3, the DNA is TGTGCCATCAGCCCCTCAGGGGGCAGGGAGAGCGCAGATACGCAGTATTTT.

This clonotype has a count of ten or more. CDR3 residues: CSVERQGLPNEQFF. The CDR3, as DNA: TGCAGCGTTGAAAGGCAGGGCCTCCCCAATGAGCAGTTCTTC. The rearrangement joins TRBV29-1 to TRBJ2-1, with D possibly matching TRBD1 (5 bases). The CDR3 has 14 residues. Germline-derived CDR1 and CDR2 are SQVTM and ANQGSEA. Between the trimmed V and J ends, which lost 2 bases and 6 bases, there was a span of 14 bases.

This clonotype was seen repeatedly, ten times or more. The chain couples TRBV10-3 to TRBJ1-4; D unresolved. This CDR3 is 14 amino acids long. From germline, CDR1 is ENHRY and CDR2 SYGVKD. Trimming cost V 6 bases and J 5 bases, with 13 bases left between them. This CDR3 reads CAISVDLGNEKLFF. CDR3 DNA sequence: TGTGCCATCAGCGTCGATTTGGGGAATGAAAAACTGTTTTTT.

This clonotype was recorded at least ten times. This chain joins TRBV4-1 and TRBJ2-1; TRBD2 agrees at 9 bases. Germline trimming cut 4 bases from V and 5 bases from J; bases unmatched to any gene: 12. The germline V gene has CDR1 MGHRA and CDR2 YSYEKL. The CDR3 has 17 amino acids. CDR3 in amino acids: CASSRGIAGARNNEQFF. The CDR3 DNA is TGCGCCAGCAGCCGGGGGATAGCGGGAGCTCGGAACAATGAGCAGTTCTTC.

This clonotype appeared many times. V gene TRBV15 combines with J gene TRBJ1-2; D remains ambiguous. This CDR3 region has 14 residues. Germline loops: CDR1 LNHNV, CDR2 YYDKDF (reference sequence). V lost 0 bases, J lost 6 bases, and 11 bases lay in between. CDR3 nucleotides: TGTGCCACCAGCAGAGATCACGGGTTGGATGGCTACACCTTC. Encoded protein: CATSRDHGLDGYTF.

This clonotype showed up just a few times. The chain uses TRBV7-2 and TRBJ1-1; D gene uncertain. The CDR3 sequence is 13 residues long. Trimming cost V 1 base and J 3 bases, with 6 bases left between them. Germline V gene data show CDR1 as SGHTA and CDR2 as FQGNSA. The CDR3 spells CASSLGYDTEAFF. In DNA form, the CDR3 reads TGTGCCAGCAGCTTAGGATATGACACTGAAGCTTTCTTT.

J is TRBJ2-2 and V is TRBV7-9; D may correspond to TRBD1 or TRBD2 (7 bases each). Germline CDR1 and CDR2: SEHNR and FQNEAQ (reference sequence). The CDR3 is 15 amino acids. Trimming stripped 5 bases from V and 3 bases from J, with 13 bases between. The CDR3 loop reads CASSARGTDTGELFF. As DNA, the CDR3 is TGTGCCAGCAGCGCGCGGGGGACAGACACCGGGGAGCTGTTTTTT.

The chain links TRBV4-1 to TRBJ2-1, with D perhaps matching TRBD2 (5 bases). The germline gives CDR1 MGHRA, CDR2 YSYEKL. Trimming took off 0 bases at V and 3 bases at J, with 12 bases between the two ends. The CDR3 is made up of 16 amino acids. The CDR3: CASSQDFGEIYNEQFF. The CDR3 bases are TGCGCCAGCAGCCAAGATTTCGGGGAGATCTACAATGAGCAGTTCTTC.

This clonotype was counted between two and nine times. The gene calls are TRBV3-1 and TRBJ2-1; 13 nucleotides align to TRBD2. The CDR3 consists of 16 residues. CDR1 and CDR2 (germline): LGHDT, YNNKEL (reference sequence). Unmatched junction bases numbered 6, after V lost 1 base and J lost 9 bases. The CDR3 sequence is CASSQVSGLAGVEQFF. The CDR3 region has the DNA TGTGCCAGCAGCCAAGTCTCCGGACTAGCGGGGGTTGAGCAGTTCTTC.

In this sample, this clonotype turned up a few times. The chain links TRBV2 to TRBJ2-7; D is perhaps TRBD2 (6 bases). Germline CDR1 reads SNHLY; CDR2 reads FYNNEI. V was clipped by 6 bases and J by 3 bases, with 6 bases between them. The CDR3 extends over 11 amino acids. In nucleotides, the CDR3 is TGTGCCAGCAGGGACTACTACGAGCAGTACTTC. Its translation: CASRDYYEQYF.

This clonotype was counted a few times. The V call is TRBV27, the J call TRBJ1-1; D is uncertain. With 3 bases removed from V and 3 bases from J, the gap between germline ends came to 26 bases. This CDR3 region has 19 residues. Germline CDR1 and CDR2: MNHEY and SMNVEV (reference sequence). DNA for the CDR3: TGTGCCAGCAGTTTTCAATCATTCGGACCCCGAGGAGGCGACACTGAAGCTTTCTTT. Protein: CASSFQSFGPRGGDTEAFF.

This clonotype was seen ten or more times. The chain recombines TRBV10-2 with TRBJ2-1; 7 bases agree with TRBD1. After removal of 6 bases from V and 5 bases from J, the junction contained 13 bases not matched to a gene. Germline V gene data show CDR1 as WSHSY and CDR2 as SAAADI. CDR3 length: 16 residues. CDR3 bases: TGCGCCAGCAGGCTTGGGTGGACAGGTCACAACAATGAGCAGTTCTTC. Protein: CASRLGWTGHNNEQFF.

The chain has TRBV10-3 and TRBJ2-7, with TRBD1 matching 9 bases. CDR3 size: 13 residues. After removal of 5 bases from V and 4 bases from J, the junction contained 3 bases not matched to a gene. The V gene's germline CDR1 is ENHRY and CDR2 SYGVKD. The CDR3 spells CAISRTGVYEQYV. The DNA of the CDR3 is TGTGCCATCAGTAGGACAGGGGTATACGAGCAGTACGTC.

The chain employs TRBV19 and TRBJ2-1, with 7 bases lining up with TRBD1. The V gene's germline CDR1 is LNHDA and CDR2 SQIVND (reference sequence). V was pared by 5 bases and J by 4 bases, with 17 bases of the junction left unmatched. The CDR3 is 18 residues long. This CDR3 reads CASSAKFGRGITYNEQFF. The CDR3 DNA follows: TGTGCCAGTAGTGCTAAGTTCGGCAGGGGGATAACTTACAATGAGCAGTTCTTC.

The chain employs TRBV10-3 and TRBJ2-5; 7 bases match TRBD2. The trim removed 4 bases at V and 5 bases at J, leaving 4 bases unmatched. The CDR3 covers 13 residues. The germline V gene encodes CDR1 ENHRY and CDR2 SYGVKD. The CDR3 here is CAISGGSGETQYF. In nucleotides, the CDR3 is TGTGCCATCAGTGGCGGGAGCGGCGAGACCCAGTACTTC.

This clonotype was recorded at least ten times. In nucleotides, the CDR3 is TGTGCCAGCAGCTCCGGGACAGCTGGAAACACCATATATTTT. The encoded protein is CASSSGTAGNTIYF. The chain recombines TRBV7-2 with TRBJ1-3; 7 bases match TRBD1. The V and J ends lost 4 bases and 2 bases, in that order; junction bases with no gene match: 2. This CDR3 spans 14 amino acids. Germline V lookup: CDR1 SGHTA, CDR2 FQGNSA.

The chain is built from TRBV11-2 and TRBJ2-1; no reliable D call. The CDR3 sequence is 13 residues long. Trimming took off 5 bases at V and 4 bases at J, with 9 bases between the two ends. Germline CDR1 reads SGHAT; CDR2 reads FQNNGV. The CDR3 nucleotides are TGTGCCAGCAGCCCACTTAAATACAATGAGCAGTTCTTC. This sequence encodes CASSPLKYNEQFF.

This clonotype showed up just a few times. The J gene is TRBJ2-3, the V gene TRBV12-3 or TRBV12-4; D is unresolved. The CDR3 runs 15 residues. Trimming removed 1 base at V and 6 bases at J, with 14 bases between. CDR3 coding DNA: TGTGCCAGCAGTTTAGGGCTAGTCGACTGGGATACGCAGTATTTT. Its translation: CASSLGLVDWDTQYF.

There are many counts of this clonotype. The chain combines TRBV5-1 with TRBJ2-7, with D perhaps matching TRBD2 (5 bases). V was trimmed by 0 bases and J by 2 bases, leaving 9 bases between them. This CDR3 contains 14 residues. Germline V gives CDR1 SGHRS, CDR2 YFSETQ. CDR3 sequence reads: CASSLEPGTYEQYF. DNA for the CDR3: TGCGCCAGCAGCTTGGAGCCGGGGACCTACGAGCAGTACTTC.

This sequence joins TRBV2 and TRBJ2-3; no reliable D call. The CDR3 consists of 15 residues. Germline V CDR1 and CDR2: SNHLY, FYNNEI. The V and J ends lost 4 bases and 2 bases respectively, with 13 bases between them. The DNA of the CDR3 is TGTGCCAGCAGTGTGGCGGCCACCCCCACAGATACGCAGTATTTT. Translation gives CASSVAATPTDTQYF.

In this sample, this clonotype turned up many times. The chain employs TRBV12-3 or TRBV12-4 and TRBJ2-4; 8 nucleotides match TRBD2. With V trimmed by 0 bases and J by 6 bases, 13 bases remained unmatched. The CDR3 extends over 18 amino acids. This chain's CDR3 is CASSLALGLESSRNIQYF. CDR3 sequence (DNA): TGTGCCAGCAGTTTAGCGTTGGGACTAGAGTCCTCCAGAAACATTCAGTACTTC.

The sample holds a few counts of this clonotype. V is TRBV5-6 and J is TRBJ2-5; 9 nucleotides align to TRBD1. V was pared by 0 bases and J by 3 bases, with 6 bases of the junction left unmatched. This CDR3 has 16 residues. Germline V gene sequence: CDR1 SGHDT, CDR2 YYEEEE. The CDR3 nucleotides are TGTGCCAGCAGCTTGGAGGGGACAGGGAATAAAGAGACCCAGTACTTC. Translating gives CASSLEGTGNKETQYF.